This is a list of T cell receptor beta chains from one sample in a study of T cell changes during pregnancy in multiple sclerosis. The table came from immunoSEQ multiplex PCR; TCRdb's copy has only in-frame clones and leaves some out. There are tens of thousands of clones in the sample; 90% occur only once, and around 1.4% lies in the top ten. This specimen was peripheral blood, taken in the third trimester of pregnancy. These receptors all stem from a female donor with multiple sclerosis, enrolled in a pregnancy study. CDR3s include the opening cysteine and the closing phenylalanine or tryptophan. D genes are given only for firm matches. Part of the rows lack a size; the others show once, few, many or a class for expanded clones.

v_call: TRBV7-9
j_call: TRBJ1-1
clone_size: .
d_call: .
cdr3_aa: CASSLDPRGKAFF
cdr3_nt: TGTGCCAGCAGCTTAGACCCGAGAGGGAAAGCTTTCTTT

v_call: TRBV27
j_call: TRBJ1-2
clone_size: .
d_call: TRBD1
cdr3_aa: CASSTGGTYGYTF
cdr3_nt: TGTGCCAGCAGCACAGGGGGCACCTATGGCTACACCTTC

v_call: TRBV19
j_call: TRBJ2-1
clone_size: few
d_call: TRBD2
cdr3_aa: CASSGLAGYNEQFF
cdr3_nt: TGTGCCAGCTCGGGACTAGCGGGGTACAATGAGCAGTTCTTC

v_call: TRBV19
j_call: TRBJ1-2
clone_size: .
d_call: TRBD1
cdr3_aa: CATEDRANYGYTF
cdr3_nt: TGTGCCACCGAGGACAGGGCTAACTATGGCTACACCTTC

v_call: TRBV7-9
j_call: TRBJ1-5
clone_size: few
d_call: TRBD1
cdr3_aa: CASSHTGTGIVTQPQHF
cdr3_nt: TGTGCCAGCAGTCATACCGGGACAGGGATTGTGACGCAGCCCCAGCATTTT

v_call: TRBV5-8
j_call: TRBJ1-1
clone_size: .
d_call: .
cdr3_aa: CASSLLIGGGKNTEAFF
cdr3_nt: TGTGCCAGCAGCCTCTTGATCGGCGGGGGCAAAAACACTGAAGCTTTCTTT

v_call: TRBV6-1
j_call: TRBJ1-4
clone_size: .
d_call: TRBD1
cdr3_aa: CASGTGRTNEKLFF
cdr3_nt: TGTGCCAGCGGGACAGGGCGAACTAATGAAAAACTGTTTTTT

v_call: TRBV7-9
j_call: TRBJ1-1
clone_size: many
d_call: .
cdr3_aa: CAIEAGMNTEAFF
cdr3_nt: TGTGCCATCGAGGCAGGGATGAACACTGAAGCTTTCTTT

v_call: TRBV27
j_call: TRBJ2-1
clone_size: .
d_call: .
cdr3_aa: CASSSRFGAGWATFEQFF
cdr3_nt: TGTGCCAGCAGTTCCCGATTTGGGGCGGGATGGGCCACATTTGAGCAGTTCTTC

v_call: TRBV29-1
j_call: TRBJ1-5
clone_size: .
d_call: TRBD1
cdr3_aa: CSVHLRDRGTVRPGNQPQHF
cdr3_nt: TGCAGCGTCCACCTCCGGGACAGGGGAACGGTCAGACCTGGCAATCAGCCCCAGCATTTT

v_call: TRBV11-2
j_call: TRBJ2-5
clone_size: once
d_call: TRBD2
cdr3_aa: CASSRGLAGEQTQYF
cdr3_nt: TGTGCCAGCAGCCGCGGACTAGCGGGAGAGCAGACCCAGTACTTC

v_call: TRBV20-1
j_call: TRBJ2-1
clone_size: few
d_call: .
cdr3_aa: CSARTRDSEFF
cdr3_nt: TGCAGTGCTAGAACCCGGGACTCCGAGTTCTTC

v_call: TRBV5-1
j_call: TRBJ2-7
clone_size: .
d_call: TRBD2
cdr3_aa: CASSLGGGDGEQYF
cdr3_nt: TGCGCCAGCAGCTTGGGGGGGGGTGATGGCGAGCAGTACTTC

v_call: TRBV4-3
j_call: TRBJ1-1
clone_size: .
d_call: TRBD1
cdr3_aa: CASSGDRGRDTEAFF
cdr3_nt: TGCGCCAGCAGCGGGGACAGGGGACGGGACACTGAAGCTTTCTTT

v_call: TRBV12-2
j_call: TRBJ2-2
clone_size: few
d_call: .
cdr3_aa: CASRLARDIGGELFF
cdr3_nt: TGTGCAAGTCGCTTAGCCCGGGACATCGGCGGGGAGCTGTTTTTT

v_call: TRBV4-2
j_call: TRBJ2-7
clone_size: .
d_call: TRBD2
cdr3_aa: CASSPEGEGLANEQYF
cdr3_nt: TGTGCCAGCAGCCCCGAGGGGGAGGGACTAGCCAACGAGCAGTACTTC

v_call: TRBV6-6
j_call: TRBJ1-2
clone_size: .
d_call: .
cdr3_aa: CASSYGANYGYTF
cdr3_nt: TGTGCCAGCAGTTACGGGGCTAACTACGGCTACACCTTC

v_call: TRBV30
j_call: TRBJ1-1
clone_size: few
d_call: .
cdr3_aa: CAWSVLGGTTEAFF
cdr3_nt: TGTGCCTGGAGTGTACTCGGGGGTACCACTGAAGCTTTCTTT

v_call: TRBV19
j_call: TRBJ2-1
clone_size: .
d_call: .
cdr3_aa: CASSIRLSGYNEQFF
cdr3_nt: TGTGCCAGTAGTATAAGGCTGTCGGGGTACAATGAGCAGTTCTTC

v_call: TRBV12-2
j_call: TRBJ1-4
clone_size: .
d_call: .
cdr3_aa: CASRLPSDPGQPNEKLFF
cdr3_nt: TGTGCAAGTCGCTTACCTTCAGATCCGGGACAGCCGAATGAAAAACTGTTTTTT

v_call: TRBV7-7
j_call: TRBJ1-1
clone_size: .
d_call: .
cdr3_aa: CASSYGETGRAEAFF
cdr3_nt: TGTGCCAGCAGCTATGGGGAGACCGGTAGGGCTGAAGCTTTCTTT

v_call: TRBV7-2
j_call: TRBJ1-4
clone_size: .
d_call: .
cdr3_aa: CASSSQTATNEKLFF
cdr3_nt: TGTGCCAGCAGCTCTCAGACTGCAACTAATGAAAAACTGTTTTTT

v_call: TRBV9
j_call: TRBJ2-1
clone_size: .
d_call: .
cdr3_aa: CASSPTALIEWGQFF
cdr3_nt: TGTGCCAGCAGCCCGACAGCCTTAATAGAGTGGGGGCAGTTCTTC

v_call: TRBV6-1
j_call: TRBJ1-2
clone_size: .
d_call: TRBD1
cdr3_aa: CASTRDRDHGYTF
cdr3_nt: TGTGCCAGCACCCGGGACAGGGATCATGGCTACACCTTC

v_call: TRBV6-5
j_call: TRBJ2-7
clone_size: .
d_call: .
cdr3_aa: CASSYGGGIHEQYF
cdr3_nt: TGTGCCAGCAGTTACGGTGGAGGTATCCACGAGCAGTACTTC

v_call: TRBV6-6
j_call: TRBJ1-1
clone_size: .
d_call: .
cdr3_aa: CASSAHRVGAFF
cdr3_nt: TGTGCCAGCAGTGCACACAGGGTAGGAGCTTTCTTT

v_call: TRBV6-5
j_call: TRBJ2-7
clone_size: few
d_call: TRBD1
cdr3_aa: CASGPPDREVYEQYF
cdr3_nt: TGTGCCAGCGGTCCCCCTGACAGGGAAGTCTACGAGCAGTACTTC

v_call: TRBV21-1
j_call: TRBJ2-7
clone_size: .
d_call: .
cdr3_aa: CATLLTLEQYF
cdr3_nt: TGTGCCACACTACTTACCCTCGAGCAGTACTTC

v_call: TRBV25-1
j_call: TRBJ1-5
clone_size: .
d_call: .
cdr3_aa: CASSEFDQPQHF
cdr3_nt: TGTGCCAGCAGTGAATTCGATCAGCCCCAGCATTTT

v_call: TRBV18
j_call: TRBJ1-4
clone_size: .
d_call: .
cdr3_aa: CASSQFRGQRNEKLFF
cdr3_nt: TGTGCCAGCTCCCAATTCCGAGGACAGCGTAATGAAAAACTGTTTTTT

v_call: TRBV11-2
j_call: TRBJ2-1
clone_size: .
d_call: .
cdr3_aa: CASSSQTSRVEQFF
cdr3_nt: TGTGCCAGCAGCTCGCAGACTAGTAGGGTTGAGCAGTTCTTC

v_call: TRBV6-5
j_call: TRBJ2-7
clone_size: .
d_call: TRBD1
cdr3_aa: CASSYSGTGANEQYF
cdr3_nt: TGTGCCAGCAGTTATTCCGGGACAGGGGCCAACGAGCAGTACTTC

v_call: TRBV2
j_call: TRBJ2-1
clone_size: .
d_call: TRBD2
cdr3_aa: CASSVLAGLAGVSGQFF
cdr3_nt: TGTGCCAGCAGTGTACTGGCGGGACTAGCGGGAGTTTCTGGGCAGTTCTTC

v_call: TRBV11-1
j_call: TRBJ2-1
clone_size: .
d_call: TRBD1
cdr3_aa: CASSPRDSSSYNEQFF
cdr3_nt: TGTGCCAGCAGCCCACGGGACAGCAGCTCCTACAATGAGCAGTTCTTC

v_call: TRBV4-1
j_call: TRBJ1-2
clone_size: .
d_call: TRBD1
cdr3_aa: CASHGDRVFGYTF
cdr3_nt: TGCGCCAGTCACGGGGACAGGGTATTTGGCTACACCTTC

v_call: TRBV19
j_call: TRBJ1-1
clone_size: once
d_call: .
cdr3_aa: CASSIGAMSEAFF
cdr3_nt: TGTGCCAGTAGTATAGGGGCTATGTCTGAAGCTTTCTTT

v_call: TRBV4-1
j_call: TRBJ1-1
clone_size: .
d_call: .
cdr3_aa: CASSQGQMNTEAFF
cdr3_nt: TGCGCCAGCAGCCAAGGGCAGATGAACACTGAAGCTTTCTTT